This paragraph covers one T cell receptor (beta chain) sequence. Symptom resolution, clearance, or two negative PCRs marked the recovered donors of Cohort 3. The record originates from a study of blood T cell repertoires in COVID-19. V trimming: 5 bases; J trimming: 7 bases; junction bases outside the gene matches: 15. CDR3 length: 17 amino acids. Germline V gene lookup returns CDR1 SGHVS and CDR2 FQNEAQ. Profiling relied on immunoSEQ multiplex PCR, and the TCRdb table lists in-frame clones only, not all of them. The table has approximately 230,000 clones, 82% seen once. The sequence came from a man aged 40-50 years who had recovered from COVID-19. The genes are TRBV7-8 and TRBJ2-1; 9 nucleotides agree with TRBD2. Sequences were obtained from PBMCs or T cells enriched from blood (not recorded which). The chain's CDR3 is CASSPQALAGHRNEQFF. CDR3 DNA sequence: TGTGCCAGCAGCCCCCAGGCTCTAGCGGGACATAGGAATGAGCAGTTCTTC.